This T cell receptor (beta chain) was documented in a study of T cell responses to AZD1222 COVID-19 vaccine. This clone showed up just once. The data were produced by immunoSEQ multiplex PCR, yet TCRdb's version contains in-frame clones alone and is incomplete. The sample comprises 80,000 or so clones, roughly 87% of which are singletons, and 1.5% rests with the top ten. V was cut by 5 bases and J by 0 bases, with 13 bases left in between. The CDR3 runs to 14 residues. Germline CDR1 and CDR2: SQVTM and ANQGSEA. The origin of this receptor is an adult in good health. V is TRBV29-1 and J is TRBJ1-1; a possible D gene is TRBD1 (5 bases). The sequencing here drew on peripheral blood, taken on day 0 of AZD1222 vaccination. The DNA for the CDR3 is TGCAGCGTTAAGACAGCCCCTATGAACACTGAAGCTTTCTTT. Translated, it gives CSVKTAPMNTEAFF. The full variable domain, its missing parts supplied by reference TRBV29-1 and TRBJ1-1, is SAVISQKPSRDICQRGTSLTIQCQVDSQVTMMFWYRQQPGQSLTLIATANQGSEATYESGFVIDKFPISRPNLTFSTLTVSNMSPEDSSIYLCSVKTAPMNTEAFFGQGTRLTVV.